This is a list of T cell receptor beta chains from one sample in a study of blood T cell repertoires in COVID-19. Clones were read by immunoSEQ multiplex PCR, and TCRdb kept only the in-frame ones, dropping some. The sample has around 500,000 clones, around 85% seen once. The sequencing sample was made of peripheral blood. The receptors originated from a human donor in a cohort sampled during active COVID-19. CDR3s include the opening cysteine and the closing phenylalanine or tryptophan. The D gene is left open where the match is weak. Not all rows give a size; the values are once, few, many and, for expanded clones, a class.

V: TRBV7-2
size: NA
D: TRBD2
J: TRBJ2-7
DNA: TGTGCCAGCAGCTTGAGCGGGAAGCCGTACGAGCAGTACTTC
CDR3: CASSLSGKPYEQYF

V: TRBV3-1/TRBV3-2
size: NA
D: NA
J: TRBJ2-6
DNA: TGTGCCAGCACGCAGGGTTCTGGGGCCAACGTCCTGACTTTC
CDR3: CASTQGSGANVLTF

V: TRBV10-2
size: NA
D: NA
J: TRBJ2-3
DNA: TGCGCCAGCAGTGGCCCCGACTCCCTAACCCGCACAGATACGCAGTATTTT
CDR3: CASSGPDSLTRTDTQYF

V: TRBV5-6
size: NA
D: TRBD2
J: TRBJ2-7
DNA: TGTGCCAGCAGCTTGGAGGGTAGCGGGAGGTCCGAGCAGTACTTC
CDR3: CASSLEGSGRSEQYF

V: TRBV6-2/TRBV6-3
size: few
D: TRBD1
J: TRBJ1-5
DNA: TGTGCCAGCAGCCGGACAGGTGATCAGCCCCAGCATTTT
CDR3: CASSRTGDQPQHF

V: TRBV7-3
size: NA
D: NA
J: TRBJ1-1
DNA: TGTGCCAGCAGCTTAAACGCAGTTTCGAACACTGAAGCTTTCTTT
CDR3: CASSLNAVSNTEAFF

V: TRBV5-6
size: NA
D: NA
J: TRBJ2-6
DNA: TGTGCCAGCAGCGCCATGGGGGCTTATTTCTCTGGGGCCAACGTCCTGACTTTC
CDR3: CASSAMGAYFSGANVLTF

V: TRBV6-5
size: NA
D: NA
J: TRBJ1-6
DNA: TGTGCCAGCAGTTCGGGGAATTCACCCCTCCACTTT
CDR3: CASSSGNSPLHF

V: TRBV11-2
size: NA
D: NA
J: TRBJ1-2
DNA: TGTGCCAGCAGCTTAGAAGGGGATGGCTACACCTTC
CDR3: CASSLEGDGYTF

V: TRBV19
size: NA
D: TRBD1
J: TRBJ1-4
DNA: TGTGCCAGTAGTATTATGGGACAGGGGCGGACTAATGAAAAACTGTTTTTT
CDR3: CASSIMGQGRTNEKLFF

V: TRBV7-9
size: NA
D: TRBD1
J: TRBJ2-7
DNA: TGTGCCAGCAGCAATCCGGGACAGGGGGCAACGGAGTCGTACTTC
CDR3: CASSNPGQGATESYF

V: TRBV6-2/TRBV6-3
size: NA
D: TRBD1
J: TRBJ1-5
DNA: TGTGCCAGCAGTCAACGACAGGGTAGCAATCAGCCCCAGCATTTT
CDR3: CASSQRQGSNQPQHF

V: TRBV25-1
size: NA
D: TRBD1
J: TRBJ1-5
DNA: TGTGCCAGCGGAGACAGGGTCGGGCAGCCCCAGCATTTT
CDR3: CASGDRVGQPQHF

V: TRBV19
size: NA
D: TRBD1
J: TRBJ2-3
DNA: TGTGCCAGTAGTTCTTCCGGGACAGGGCACACAGATACGCAGTATTTT
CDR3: CASSSSGTGHTDTQYF

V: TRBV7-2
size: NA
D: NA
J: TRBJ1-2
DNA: TGTGCCAGCAGCTTAGGGGGGGGAGGGCCTAAACTATATGGCTACACCTTC
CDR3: CASSLGGGGPKLYGYTF

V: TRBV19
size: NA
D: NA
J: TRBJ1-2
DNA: TGTGCCAGTAGTATTGGGGCGGTCTATGGCTACACCTTC
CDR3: CASSIGAVYGYTF

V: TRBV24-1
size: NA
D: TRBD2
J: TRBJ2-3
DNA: TGTGCCACCAGTGTCCTTAGCGGGGGGGGGACAGATACGCAGTATTTT
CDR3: CATSVLSGGGTDTQYF

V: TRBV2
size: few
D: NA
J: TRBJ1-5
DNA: TGTGCCAGCAGCGGGGGAAGGGGTGACCAGCCCCAGCATTTT
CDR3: CASSGGRGDQPQHF

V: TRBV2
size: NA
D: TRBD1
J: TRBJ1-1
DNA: TGTGCCAGCACACGACAGGGGGCCTTCGGCACTGAAGCTTTCTTT
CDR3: CASTRQGAFGTEAFF

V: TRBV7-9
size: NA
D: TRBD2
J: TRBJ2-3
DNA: TGTGCCAGCAGCTTCATCGGGACTAGCGGGAGGACAGATACGCAGTATTTT
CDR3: CASSFIGTSGRTDTQYF

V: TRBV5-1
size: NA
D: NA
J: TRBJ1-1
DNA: TGCGCCAGCAGCGTACTAAGAGCCATTAACACTGAAGCTTTCTTT
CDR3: CASSVLRAINTEAFF

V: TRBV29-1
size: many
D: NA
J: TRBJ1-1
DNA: TGCAGCGTTGAAGGTGGGGCCACTGAAGCTTTCTTT
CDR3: CSVEGGATEAFF

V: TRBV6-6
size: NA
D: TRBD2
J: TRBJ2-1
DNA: TGTGCCAGCAGTTACTCGATGGGAGGGCCGGAGAATGAGCAGTTCTTC
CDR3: CASSYSMGGPENEQFF